This T cell receptor beta chain was profiled in a study of blood T cell repertoires in COVID-19. Study-level background: Samples came from the United States, Italy and Spain, spanning acute and convalescent COVID-19. The cDNA or gDNA used as material had been derived from T cells, B-cell-depleted T cells, or PBMCs.

In the source study's methods: Estimation of nucleated cell counts was performed using reference gene primer amplification. The repertoire was sequenced with immunoSEQ multiplex PCR; TCRdb's copy has only in-frame clones and lacks some. V, J and clone size are taken as reported in that table, and D and trimming were inferred from the DNA itself. The profile shows some 120,000 clones, around 83% of them singletons. The CDR3 consists of 13 residues. Trimming stripped 7 bases from V and 4 bases from J, with 13 bases between. CDR1 is SGHTA and CDR2 is FQGNSA in the germline V gene. The sequenced sample consisted of peripheral blood. This sequence was found in a man at least 80 years old with active or convalescent COVID-19. This sequence joins TRBV7-2 and TRBJ1-2; D is unclear. The CDR3 DNA sequence: TGTGCCAGCACCTACACTGGAGGCTATGGCTACACCTTC. It yields the protein CASTYTGGYGYTF.